Detailed here is one T cell receptor beta chain. RNA transcripts were the template for amplifying TCR beta CDR3 regions. The HTBI primer set was used in a first-round RT-PCR of the TCR CDR3. TCRdb re-derived calls from the multiplex PCR reads in MiXCR, one entry per CDR3 protein. The sample shows roughly 420,000 distinct CDR3 sequences, around 16% of them seen only once. The sample is drawn from a study of T cells in Graves' hyperthyroidism and ophthalmopathy. No ophthalmopathy progression within 18 months constituted stable Graves' hyperthyroidism. Patients with uncontrolled infections, other autoimmune diseases, pregnancy or lactation were excluded. The authors took PBMCs from 10 ml fresh peripheral blood. This CDR3 is built from 14 residues. Per the germline V gene, CDR1 is MNHEY and CDR2 is SMNVEV (reference sequence). Trimming removed 3 bases at V and 4 bases at J, with 12 bases between.

This clonotype was obtained from a woman younger than 30 with Graves' hyperthyroidism. This chain connects TRBV27 to TRBJ1-1; D gene ambiguous. Source material: blood. DNA of the CDR3: TGTGCCAGCAGTTTCGAGGGCCGGAGCACTGAAGCTTTCTTT. It specifies CASSFEGRSTEAFF.